The 14 T cell receptor beta chains in this list originate from one sample, sequenced in a study of beta chain features in type 1 diabetes. Investigators reverse transcribed all isolated RNA, so they sequenced expressed TCRB transcripts. Generated by immunoSEQ multiplex PCR, the TCRdb table keeps only in-frame clones and is missing some. The sample contains 330,000 or so clones, about 14% of which appear only once. Sequencing was carried out using central memory CD4+ T cells from blood. These receptors were obtained from a man aged 25-45 years in good health.

The rearrangement uses TRBV5-1 and TRBJ1-1, with D maybe TRBD1 (5 bases). V shed 4 bases and J shed 5 bases, with 18 bases lying between them. CDR1 and CDR2 from the germline V gene are SGHRS and YFSETQ. This CDR3 region has 15 residues. CDR3 amino acids: CASSQRTSGGTEAFF. CDR3 nucleotides: TGCGCCAGCAGCCAACGAACCTCTGGGGGGACTGAAGCTTTCTTT.

This clone was observed a few times. Other DNA sequences of this sample code for an identical CDR3. This sequence joins TRBV30 and TRBJ2-3; 8 bases are a match to TRBD2. V shed 1 base and J 0 bases; nucleotides not matched to a gene: 3. The CDR3 is 15 residues long. CDR1 is GTSNPN and CDR2 is SVGIG in the germline V gene (reference sequence). CDR3: CAWSGASGSTDTQYF. CDR3 in DNA: TGTGCCTGGAGTGGGGCTAGCGGGAGCACAGATACGCAGTATTTT.

The chain combines TRBV19 with TRBJ2-7; no clear D gene. CDR1 and CDR2 (germline): LNHDA, SQIVND (reference sequence). The CDR3 totals 11 residues. The V gene lost 6 bases and the J gene lost 4 bases, with 7 bases spanning the gap. CDR3 protein: CASSTIYEQYV. CDR3 nucleotide sequence: TGTGCCAGTAGCACTATTTACGAGCAGTACGTC.

A few counts support this clone. The chain joins TRBV7-7 to TRBJ2-7; D is uncertain. The CDR3 spans 14 residues. The germline V gene has CDR1 SSHAT and CDR2 FNYEAQ (reference sequence). V lost 5 bases, J lost 5 bases, and 16 bases lay in between. This CDR3 reads CASSQQSSSHEQYF. The CDR3 nucleotides are TGTGCCAGCAGCCAACAAAGTTCTTCGCACGAGCAGTACTTC.

At least ten counts were recorded for this clone. The chain carries TRBV11-2 and TRBJ2-1; possibly TRBD1 for D (5 bases). The CDR3 loop spans 14 amino acids. From germline, CDR1 is SGHAT and CDR2 FQNNGV. The V and J ends lost 7 bases and 6 bases respectively, with 16 bases between them. CDR3 nucleotides: TGTGCCAGCACCCTTGGGGCTCGCCTCAATGAGCAGTTCTTC. It translates to CASTLGARLNEQFF.

This clone was detected ten times or more. The chain combines TRBV4-3 with TRBJ2-5; D may be TRBD1 or TRBD2 (5 bases each). V shed 5 bases and J shed 6 bases, with 13 bases lying between them. CDR1 and CDR2 from the germline V gene are LGHNA and YSLEER. The CDR3 is made up of 13 amino acids. The DNA for the CDR3 is TGCGCCAGCAGCGAGGGGCTCGGGAAGACCCAGTACTTC. The encoded protein is CASSEGLGKTQYF.

V gene TRBV6-1 combines with J gene TRBJ1-2; D call uncertain. V was pared by 6 bases and J by 7 bases, with 12 bases between. Germline-derived CDR1 and CDR2 are MNHNS and SASEGT. CDR3 length: 12 amino acids. The CDR3: CASSENSFGYTF. As DNA, the CDR3 is TGTGCCAGCAGCGAGAATTCGTTTGGCTACACCTTC.

The gene calls are TRBV7-2 and TRBJ2-1, with 7 bases fitting TRBD2. This CDR3 comprises 13 residues. The germline gives CDR1 SGHTA, CDR2 FQGNSA. The V gene end was trimmed by 10 bases and the J gene end by 4 bases; junction bases not matched to a gene: 7. The CDR3 DNA is TGTGCCACACAGCGGGAACTATACAATGAGCAGTTCTTC. It is translated as CATQRELYNEQFF. Filled out from reference TRBV7-2 and TRBJ2-1, the complete variable domain reads GAGVSQSPSNKVTEKGKDVELRCDPISGHTALYWYRQSLGQGLEFLIYFQGNSAPDKSGLPSDRFSAERTGGSVSTLTIQRTQQEDSAVYLCATQRELYNEQFFGPGTRLTVL.

Ten or more counts support this clone. This chain links TRBV28 with TRBJ2-5; 15 bases align to TRBD2. Germline V gives CDR1 MDHEN, CDR2 SYDVKM. The length of the CDR3 is 17 residues. Germline trimming cut 7 bases from V and 5 bases from J; bases unmatched to any gene: 11. Here the CDR3 reads CASTPGTSGRYRETQYF. CDR3 in DNA: TGTGCCAGCACCCCCGGGACTAGCGGGAGGTATAGGGAGACCCAGTACTTC.

The chain employs TRBV11-2 and TRBJ2-1, with a tentative D call TRBD2 (6 bases). Germline-derived CDR1 and CDR2 are SGHAT and FQNNGV. The V gene lost 5 bases and the J gene lost 7 bases, with 18 bases spanning the gap. This CDR3 has 15 residues. The DNA of the CDR3 is TGTGCCAGCAGCCCCAGGGCACTAGCACGGAATGAGCAGTTCTTC. It codes for CASSPRALARNEQFF.

This rearrangement joins TRBV12-5 to TRBJ2-7; 10 bases map to TRBD2. CDR3 length: 17 residues. Germline V gene lookup returns CDR1 LGHNT and CDR2 FRNRAP. The J segment lost 3 bases and the V segment lost 0 bases, leaving 8 bases of the junction unmatched. Here the CDR3 reads CASGLVATSGAIYEQYV. The CDR3 nucleotides read TGTGCTAGTGGTTTGGTGGCCACTAGCGGGGCCATCTACGAGCAGTACGTC.

This clone was seen a handful of times. This chain uses TRBV27 with TRBJ1-2; D not resolved. The CDR3 contains 16 residues. CDR1 MNHEY and CDR2 SMNVEV come from the germline V gene (reference sequence). The ends were cut back, 0 bases at V and 3 bases at J, with 14 bases in the middle. The CDR3 coding sequence is TGTGCCAGCAGTTTATCCCTGGGTTTGGCAGACTATGGCTACACCTTC. Amino acids: CASSLSLGLADYGYTF.

This clone was detected a few times. The chain is built from TRBV7-2 and TRBJ2-7, with D possibly being TRBD2 (6 bases). Germline V gene data show CDR1 as SGHTA and CDR2 as FQGNSA. This CDR3 contains 14 residues. V was cut by 3 bases and J by 3 bases, with 12 bases left in between. In DNA form, the CDR3 reads TGTGCCAGCAGCTTGGGTAATAGCGGCTACGAGCAGTACTTC. Its translation is CASSLGNSGYEQYF.

This clone was observed a few times. One junction end does not reproduce the germline sequence, and a read error may be involved. This sequence joins TRBV7-3 and TRBJ2-1; no reliable D call. The CDR3 is 13 residues long. Per the germline V gene, CDR1 is SGHTA and CDR2 is FQGTGA. The CDR3 DNA sequence: TGCGCCAGCAGCCACGGAGCTGTCAATGAGCAGTTCTTC. Its translation is CASSHGAVNEQFF.